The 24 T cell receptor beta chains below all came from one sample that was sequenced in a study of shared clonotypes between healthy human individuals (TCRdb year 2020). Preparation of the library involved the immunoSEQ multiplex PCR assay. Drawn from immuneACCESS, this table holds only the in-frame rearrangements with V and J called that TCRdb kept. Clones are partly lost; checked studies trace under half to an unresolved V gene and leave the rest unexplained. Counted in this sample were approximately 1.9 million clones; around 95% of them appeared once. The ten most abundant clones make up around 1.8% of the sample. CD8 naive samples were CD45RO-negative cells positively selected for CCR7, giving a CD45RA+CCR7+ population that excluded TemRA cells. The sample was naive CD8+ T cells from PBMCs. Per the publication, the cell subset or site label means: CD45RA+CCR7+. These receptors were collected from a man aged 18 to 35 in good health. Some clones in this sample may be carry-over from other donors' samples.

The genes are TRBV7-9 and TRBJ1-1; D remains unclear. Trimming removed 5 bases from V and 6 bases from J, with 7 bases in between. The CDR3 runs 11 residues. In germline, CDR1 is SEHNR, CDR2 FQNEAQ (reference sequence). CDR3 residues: CASSVKPEAFF. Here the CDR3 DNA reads TGTGCCAGCAGCGTCAAGCCTGAAGCTTTCTTT.

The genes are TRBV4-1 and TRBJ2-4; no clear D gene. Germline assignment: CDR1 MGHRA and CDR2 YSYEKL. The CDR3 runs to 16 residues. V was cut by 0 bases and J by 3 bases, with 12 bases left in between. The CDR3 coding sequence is TGCGCCAGCAGCCAAGATCGGTACCGCAACAAAAACATTCAGTACTTC. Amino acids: CASSQDRYRNKNIQYF.

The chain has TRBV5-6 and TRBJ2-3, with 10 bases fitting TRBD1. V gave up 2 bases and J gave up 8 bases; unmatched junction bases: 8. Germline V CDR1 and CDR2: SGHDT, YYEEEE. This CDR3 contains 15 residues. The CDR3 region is CASSLTGTGEATQYF. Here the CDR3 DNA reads TGTGCCAGCAGCTTAACCGGGACAGGGGAGGCTACGCAGTATTTT.

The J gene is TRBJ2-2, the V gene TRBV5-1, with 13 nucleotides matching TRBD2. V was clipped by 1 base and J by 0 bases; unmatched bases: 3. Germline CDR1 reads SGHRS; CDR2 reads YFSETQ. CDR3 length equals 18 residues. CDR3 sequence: CASSLLLAGGSNTGELFF. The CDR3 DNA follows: TGCGCCAGCAGCTTGTTACTAGCGGGAGGGTCGAACACCGGGGAGCTGTTTTTT.

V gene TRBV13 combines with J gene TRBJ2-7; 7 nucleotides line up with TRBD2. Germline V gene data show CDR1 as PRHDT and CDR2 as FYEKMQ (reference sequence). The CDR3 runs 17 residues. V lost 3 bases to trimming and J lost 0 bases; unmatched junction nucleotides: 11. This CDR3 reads CASSLSSSGRRSYEQYF. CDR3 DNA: TGTGCCAGCAGCTTGAGCAGTAGCGGGCGTCGCTCCTACGAGCAGTACTTC.

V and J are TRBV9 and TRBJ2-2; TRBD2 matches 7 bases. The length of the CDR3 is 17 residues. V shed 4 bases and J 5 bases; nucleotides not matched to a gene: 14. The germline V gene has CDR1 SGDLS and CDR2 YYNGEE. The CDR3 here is CASSTQRRGGETGELFF. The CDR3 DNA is TGTGCCAGCAGCACCCAAAGGCGCGGGGGAGAAACCGGGGAGCTGTTTTTT. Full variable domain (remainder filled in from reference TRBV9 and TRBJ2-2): DSGVTQTPKHLITATGQRVTLRCSPRSGDLSVYWYQQSLDQGLQFLIQYYNGEERAKGNILERFSAQQFPDLHSELNLSSLELGDSALYFCASSTQRRGGETGELFFGEGSRLTVL.

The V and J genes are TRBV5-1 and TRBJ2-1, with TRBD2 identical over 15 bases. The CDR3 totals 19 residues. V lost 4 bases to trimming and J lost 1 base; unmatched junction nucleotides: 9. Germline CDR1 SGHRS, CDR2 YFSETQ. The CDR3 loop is CASSPPGLAGGPSYNEQFF. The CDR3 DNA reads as TGCGCCAGCAGCCCACCGGGACTAGCGGGAGGACCATCCTACAATGAGCAGTTCTTC.

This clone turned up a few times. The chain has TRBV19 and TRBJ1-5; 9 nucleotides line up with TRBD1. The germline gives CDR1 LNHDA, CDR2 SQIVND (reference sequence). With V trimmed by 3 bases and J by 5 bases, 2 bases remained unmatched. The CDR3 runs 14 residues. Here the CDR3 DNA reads TGTGCCAGTAGTATGGGGGACAGGGATCAGCCCCAGCATTTT. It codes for CASSMGDRDQPQHF.

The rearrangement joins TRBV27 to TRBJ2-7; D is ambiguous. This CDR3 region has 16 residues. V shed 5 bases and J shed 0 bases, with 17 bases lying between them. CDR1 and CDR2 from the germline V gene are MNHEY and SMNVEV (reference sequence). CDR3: CASSPRVGASSYEQYF. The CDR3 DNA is TGTGCCAGCAGTCCCCGGGTCGGAGCCAGCTCCTACGAGCAGTACTTC.

CDR3 sequence reads: CASSTKAYEQYF. In DNA, the CDR3 is TGTGCCAGCAGCACAAAGGCTTACGAGCAGTACTTC. The J gene is TRBJ2-7, the V gene TRBV7-9; no reliable D call. With 5 bases removed from V and 4 bases from J, the gap between germline ends came to 9 bases. CDR3 size: 12 residues. The germline CDR1 and CDR2 sequences are SEHNR and FQNEAQ (reference sequence).

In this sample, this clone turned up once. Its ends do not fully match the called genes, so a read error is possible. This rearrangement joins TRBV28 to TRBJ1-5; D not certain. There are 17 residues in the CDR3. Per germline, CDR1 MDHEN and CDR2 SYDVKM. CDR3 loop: CASRFLAEDYSNQPQHF. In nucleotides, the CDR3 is TGTGCCAGCCGTTTCCTGGCAGAAGATTATAGCAATCAGCCCCAGCATTTT.

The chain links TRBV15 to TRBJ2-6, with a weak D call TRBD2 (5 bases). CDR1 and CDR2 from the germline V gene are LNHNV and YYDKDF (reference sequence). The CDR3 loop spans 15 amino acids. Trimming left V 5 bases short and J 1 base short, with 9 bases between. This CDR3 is CATSGRGSGANVLTF. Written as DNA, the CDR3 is TGTGCCACCAGCGGCCGCGGGTCTGGGGCCAACGTCCTGACTTTC.

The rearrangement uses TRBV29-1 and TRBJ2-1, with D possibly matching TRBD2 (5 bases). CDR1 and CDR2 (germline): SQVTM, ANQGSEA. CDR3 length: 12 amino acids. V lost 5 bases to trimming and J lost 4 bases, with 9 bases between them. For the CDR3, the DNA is TGCAGCGTTAGCGGAACATACAATGAGCAGTTCTTC. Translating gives CSVSGTYNEQFF.

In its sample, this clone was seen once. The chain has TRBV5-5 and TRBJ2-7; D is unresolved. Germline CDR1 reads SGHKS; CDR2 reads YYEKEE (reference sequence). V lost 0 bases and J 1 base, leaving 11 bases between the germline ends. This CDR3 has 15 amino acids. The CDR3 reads CASSLDPRSSYEQYF. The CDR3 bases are TGTGCCAGCAGCTTGGACCCAAGATCTTCCTACGAGCAGTACTTC.

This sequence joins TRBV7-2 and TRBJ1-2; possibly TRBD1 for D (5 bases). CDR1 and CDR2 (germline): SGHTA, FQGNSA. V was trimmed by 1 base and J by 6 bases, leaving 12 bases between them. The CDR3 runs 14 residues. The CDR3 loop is CASSLGQLMHGYTF. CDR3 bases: TGTGCCAGCAGCTTAGGACAGTTAATGCATGGCTACACCTTC. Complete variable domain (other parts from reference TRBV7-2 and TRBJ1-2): GAGVSQSPSNKVTEKGKDVELRCDPISGHTALYWYRQSLGQGLEFLIYFQGNSAPDKSGLPSDRFSAERTGGSVSTLTIQRTQQEDSAVYLCASSLGQLMHGYTFGSGTRLTVV.

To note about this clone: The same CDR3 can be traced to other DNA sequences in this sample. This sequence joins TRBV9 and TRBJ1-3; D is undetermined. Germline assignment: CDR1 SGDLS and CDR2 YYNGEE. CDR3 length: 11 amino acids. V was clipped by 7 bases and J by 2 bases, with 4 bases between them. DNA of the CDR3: TGTGCCAGCCGAGCTGGAAACACCATATATTTT. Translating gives CASRAGNTIYF.

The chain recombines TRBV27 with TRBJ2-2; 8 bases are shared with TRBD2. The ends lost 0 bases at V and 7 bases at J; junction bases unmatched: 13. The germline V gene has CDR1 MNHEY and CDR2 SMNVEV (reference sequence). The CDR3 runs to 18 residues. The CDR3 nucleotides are TGTGCCAGCAGTTTATCGTGGGGAGAACTAGCGGAATTCGGGGAGCTGTTTTTT. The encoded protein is CASSLSWGELAEFGELFF.

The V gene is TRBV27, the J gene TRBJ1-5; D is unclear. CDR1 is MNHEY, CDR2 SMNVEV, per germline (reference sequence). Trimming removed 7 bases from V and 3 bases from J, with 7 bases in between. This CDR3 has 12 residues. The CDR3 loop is CASTALNQPQHF. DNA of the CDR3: TGTGCCAGCACCGCCCTCAATCAGCCCCAGCATTTT.

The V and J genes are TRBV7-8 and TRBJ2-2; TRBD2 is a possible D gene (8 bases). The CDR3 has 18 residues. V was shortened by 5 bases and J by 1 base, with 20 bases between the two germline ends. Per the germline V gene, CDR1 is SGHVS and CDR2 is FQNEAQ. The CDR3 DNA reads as TGTGCCAGCAGCCCCAGGGGGAGCGGGAGAGGGAACACCGGGGAGCTGTTTTTT. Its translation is CASSPRGSGRGNTGELFF.

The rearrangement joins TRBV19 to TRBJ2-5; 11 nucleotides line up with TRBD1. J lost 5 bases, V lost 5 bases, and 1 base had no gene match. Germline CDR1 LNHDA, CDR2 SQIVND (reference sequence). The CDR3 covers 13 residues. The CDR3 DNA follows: TGTGCCAGTAGTTGGACAGGGGGCGAGACCCAGTACTTC. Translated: CASSWTGGETQYF.

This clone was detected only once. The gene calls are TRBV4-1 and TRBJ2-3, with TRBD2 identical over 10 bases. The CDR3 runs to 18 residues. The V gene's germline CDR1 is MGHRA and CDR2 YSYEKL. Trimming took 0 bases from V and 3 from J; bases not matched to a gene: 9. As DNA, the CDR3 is TGCGCCAGCAGCCAAGAGGAGGGAGCGGGAGGGGATACAGATACGCAGTATTTT. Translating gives CASSQEEGAGGDTDTQYF.

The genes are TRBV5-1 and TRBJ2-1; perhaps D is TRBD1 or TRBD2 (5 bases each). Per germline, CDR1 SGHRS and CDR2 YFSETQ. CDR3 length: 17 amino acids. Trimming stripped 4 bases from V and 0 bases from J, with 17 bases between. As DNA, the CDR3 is TGCGCCAGCAGCATCCCGGGTGAGGGGAGCTCCTACAATGAGCAGTTCTTC. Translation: CASSIPGEGSSYNEQFF.

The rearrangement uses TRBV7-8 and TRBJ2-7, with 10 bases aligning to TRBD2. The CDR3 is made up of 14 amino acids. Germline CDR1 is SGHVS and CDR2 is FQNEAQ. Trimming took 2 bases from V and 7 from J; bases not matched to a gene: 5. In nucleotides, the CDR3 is TGTGCCAGCAGCTTAACTAGCGGGGTGGGGGAGCAGTACTTC. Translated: CASSLTSGVGEQYF.

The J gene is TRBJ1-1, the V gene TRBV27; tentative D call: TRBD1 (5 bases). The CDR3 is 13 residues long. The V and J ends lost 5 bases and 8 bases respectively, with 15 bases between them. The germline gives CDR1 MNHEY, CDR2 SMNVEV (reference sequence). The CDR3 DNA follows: TGTGCCAGCAGTACTCGACAGAGTGACGAAGCTTTCTTT. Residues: CASSTRQSDEAFF.